This TCR beta chain was profiled in a study of naive and memory T cell subsets. The study's findings and limits: A few larger clonotypes appeared in naive repertoires, especially CD8, possibly memory cells re-expressing CD45RA.

Between the trimmed V and J ends, which lost 3 bases and 2 bases, there was a span of 8 bases. The germline V gene encodes CDR1 DFQATT and CDR2 SNEGSKA (reference sequence). The CDR3 spans 12 residues. Points on this clonotype: Its antigen is undetermined.

Two oligonucleotides, mixed equimolar, formed the beta constant-region primer covering TRBC1 and TRBC2. Four rounds of PCR amplified the ligated cDNA using nested alpha and beta constant-region primers plus SP2. TCRdb reprocessed the UMI-ligation and nested PCR reads with MiXCR, giving one entry per CDR3 protein. The sample shows about 140,000 distinct CDR3 sequences, approximately 20% of them seen only once. This chain links TRBV20-1 with TRBJ2-7; no reliable D call. The clonotype comes from a human donor in good health. The specimen sequenced was naive CD8+ T cells from blood. The CDR3 DNA sequence: TGCAGTGCTAGGTTAGTGACCTACGAGCAGTACTTC. This codes for CSARLVTYEQYF.